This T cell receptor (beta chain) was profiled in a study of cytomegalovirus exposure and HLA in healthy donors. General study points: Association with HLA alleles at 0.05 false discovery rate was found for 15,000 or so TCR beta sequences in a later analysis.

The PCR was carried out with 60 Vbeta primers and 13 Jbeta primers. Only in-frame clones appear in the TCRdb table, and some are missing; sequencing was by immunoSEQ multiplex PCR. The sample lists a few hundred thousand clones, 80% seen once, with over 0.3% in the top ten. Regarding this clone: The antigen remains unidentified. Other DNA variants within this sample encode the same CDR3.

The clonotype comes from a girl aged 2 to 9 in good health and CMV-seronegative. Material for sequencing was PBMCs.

CDR3 sequence reads: CASSQDRNTEAFF. The CDR3 DNA reads as TGCGCCAGCAGCCAAGACCGGAACACTGAAGCTTTCTTT. The chain couples TRBV4-1 to TRBJ1-1; no firm D call. Trimming took off 0 bases at V and 1 base at J, with 3 bases between the two ends. The CDR3 has 13 amino acids. Germline V gene lookup returns CDR1 MGHRA and CDR2 YSYEKL.